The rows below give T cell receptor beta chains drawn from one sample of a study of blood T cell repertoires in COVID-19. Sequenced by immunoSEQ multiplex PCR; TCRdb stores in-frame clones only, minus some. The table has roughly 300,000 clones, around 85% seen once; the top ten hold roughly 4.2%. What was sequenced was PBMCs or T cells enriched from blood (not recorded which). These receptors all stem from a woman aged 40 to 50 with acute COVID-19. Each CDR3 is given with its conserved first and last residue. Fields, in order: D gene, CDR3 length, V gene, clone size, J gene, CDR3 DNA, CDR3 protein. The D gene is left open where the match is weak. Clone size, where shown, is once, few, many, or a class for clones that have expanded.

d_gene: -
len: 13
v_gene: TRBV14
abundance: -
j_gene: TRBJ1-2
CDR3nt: TGTGCCAGCAGCGATGGGAGGATTTATGGCTACACCTTC
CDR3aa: CASSDGRIYGYTF

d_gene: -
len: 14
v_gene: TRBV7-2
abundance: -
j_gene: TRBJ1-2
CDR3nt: TGTGCCAGCAGCTTAGGGAGGCCTAACTATGGCTACACCTTC
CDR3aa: CASSLGRPNYGYTF

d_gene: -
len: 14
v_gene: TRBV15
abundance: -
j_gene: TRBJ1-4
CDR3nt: TGTGCCACCAGCCAAAGTGGGGACTATGAAAAACTGTTTTTT
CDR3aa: CATSQSGDYEKLFF

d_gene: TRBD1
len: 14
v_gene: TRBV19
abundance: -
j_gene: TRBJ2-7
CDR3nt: TGTGCCAGTAGCGGGACAGGCGGGGCCTACGAGCAGTACTTC
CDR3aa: CASSGTGGAYEQYF

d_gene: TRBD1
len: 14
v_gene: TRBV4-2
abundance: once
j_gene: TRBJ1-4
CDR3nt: TGTGCCAGCGAGGACAGGGGTCTCGATGAAAAACTGTTTTTT
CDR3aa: CASEDRGLDEKLFF

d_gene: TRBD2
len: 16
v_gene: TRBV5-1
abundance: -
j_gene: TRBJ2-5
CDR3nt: TGCGCCAGCAGCTTTTCTAGCGGGGGGGCCTTTGAGACCCAGTACTTC
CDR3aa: CASSFSSGGAFETQYF

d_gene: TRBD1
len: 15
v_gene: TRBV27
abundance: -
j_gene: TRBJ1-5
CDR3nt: TGTGCCAGCAGTTTCGAGGGGGCTAGCAATCAGCCCCAGCATTTT
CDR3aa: CASSFEGASNQPQHF

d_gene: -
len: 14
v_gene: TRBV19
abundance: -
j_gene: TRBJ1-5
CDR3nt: TGTGCCAGTAGTGGTGGGGGGGCTGATCAGCCCCAGCATTTT
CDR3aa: CASSGGGADQPQHF

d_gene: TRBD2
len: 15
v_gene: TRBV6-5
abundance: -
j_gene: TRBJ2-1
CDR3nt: TGTGCCAGCAGTTACGGGCTAGCGGGGAACAATGAGCAGTTCTTC
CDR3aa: CASSYGLAGNNEQFF

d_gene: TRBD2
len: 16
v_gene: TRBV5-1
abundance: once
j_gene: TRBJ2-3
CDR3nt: TGCGCCAGCAGCCTAGGACTAGCGGGGCCTCCGGATACGCAGTATTTT
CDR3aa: CASSLGLAGPPDTQYF

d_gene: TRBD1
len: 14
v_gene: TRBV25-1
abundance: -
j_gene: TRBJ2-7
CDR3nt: TGTGCCAGCAGTGACCGGGACAGGGCCTACGAGCAGTACTTC
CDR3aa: CASSDRDRAYEQYF

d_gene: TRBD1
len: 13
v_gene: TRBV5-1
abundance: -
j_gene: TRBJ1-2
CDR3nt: TGCGCCAGCAGCAGGGGACAGGGATATGGCTACACCTTC
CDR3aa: CASSRGQGYGYTF

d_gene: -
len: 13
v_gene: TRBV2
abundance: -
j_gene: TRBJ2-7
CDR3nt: TGTGCCAGCTCTCTCAACAGGGACTACGAGCAGTACTTC
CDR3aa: CASSLNRDYEQYF

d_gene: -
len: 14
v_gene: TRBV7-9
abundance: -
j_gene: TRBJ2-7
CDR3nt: TGTGCCAGCAGCTCCTTCAAAGGGGTCTCTGAGCAGTACTTC
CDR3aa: CASSSFKGVSEQYF

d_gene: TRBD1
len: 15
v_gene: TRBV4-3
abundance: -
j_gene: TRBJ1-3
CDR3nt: TGCGCCAGCAGCCAAGACGGGACAGTTGGAAACACCATATATTTT
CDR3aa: CASSQDGTVGNTIYF

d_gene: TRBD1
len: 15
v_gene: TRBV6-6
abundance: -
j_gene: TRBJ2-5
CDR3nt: TGTGCCAGCAGTTACTCCGGACAGGGGCAGGAGACCCAGTACTTC
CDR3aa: CASSYSGQGQETQYF

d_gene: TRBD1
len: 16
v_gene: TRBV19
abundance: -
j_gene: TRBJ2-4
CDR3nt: TGTGCCAGTAGTGACCGGACAGGACTAGCCAAAAACATTCAGTACTTC
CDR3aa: CASSDRTGLAKNIQYF

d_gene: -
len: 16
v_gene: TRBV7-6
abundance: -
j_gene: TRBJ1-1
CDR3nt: TGTGCCAGCAGCCCCATTGGCAGGGGCATGGACACTGAAGCTTTCTTT
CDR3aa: CASSPIGRGMDTEAFF

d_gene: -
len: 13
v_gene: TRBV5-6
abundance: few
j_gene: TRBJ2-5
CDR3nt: TGTGCCAGCAGCTTTGACAGGAAAGAGACCCAGTACTTC
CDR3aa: CASSFDRKETQYF

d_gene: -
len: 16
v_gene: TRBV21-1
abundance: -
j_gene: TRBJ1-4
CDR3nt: TGTGCCAGCAGGGGACAGGCCCCCGCCACTAATGAAAAACTGTTTTTT
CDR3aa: CASRGQAPATNEKLFF

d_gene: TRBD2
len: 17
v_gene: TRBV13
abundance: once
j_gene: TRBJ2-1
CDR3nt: TGTGCCAGCAGCTTAAAAATACGGACTAGCTTTGGCAATGAGCAGTTCTTC
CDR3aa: CASSLKIRTSFGNEQFF

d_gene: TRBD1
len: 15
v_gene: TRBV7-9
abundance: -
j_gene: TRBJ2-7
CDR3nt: TGTGCCAGCCGCGAAGGGACAGGTCACTCCTACGAGCAGTACTTC
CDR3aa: CASREGTGHSYEQYF

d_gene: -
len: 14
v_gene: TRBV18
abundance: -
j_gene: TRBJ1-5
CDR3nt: TGTGCCAGCTCACCAAACAGGGTCAATCAGCCCCAGCATTTT
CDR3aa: CASSPNRVNQPQHF

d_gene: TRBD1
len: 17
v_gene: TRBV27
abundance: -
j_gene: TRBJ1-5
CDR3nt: TGTGCCAGCGGATTTAATCCAACAGGGGGAAGGGGACAGCCCCAGCATTTT
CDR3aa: CASGFNPTGGRGQPQHF

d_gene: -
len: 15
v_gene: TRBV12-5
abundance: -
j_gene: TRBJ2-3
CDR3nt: TGTGCTAGTGGTTCCTCTAGCACAGAGACAGATACGCAGTATTTT
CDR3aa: CASGSSSTETDTQYF

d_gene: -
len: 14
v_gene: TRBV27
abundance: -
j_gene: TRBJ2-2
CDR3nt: TGTGCCAGCCGACTAGTCCCGAACACCGGGGAGCTGTTTTTT
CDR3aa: CASRLVPNTGELFF

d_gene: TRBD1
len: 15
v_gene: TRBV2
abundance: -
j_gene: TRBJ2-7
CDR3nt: TGTGCCAGCAGACCGGGACAGGGGTTTTCCTACGAGCAGTACTTC
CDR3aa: CASRPGQGFSYEQYF